This TCR beta chain was recorded in a study of cytomegalovirus exposure and HLA in healthy donors. Findings and caveats of the study: Across all donors, roughly uniform sequencing depth was an assumption of the presence/absence analyses. In a later analysis, HLA-C alleles had the fewest associated TCRs, DRB1 alleles the most. The likely origin of a cluster of highly shared sequence variants was a sequencing artifact.

With regard to this clone: Its antigen is undetermined.

The germline V gene has CDR1 SGHDT and CDR2 YYEEEE. This CDR3 spans 15 amino acids. The V end lost 0 bases, the J end lost 3 bases, and 10 bases lay between the germline ends. PCR amplification relied on 60 Vbeta primers (plus 13 Jbeta primers). As handled by the study authors: In a later analysis, tens of millions of unique TCR beta chains included roughly 11 million shared by two or more donors. The method was immunoSEQ multiplex PCR; TCRdb's version includes in-frame clones alone and lacks a portion of them. V, J and clone size reflect that table, while D and trimming were determined from the DNA. Of some 130,000 clones in the sample, about four fifths were seen once.

The specimen sequenced was PBMCs. V and J are TRBV5-6 and TRBJ2-1; perhaps TRBD1 as D (6 bases). The receptor was derived from a woman in her forties in good health and CMV-seronegative. In nucleotides, the CDR3 is TGTGCCAGCAGCTTGGCGGGGACAAACTACAATGAGCAGTTCTTC. Translation: CASSLAGTNYNEQFF.